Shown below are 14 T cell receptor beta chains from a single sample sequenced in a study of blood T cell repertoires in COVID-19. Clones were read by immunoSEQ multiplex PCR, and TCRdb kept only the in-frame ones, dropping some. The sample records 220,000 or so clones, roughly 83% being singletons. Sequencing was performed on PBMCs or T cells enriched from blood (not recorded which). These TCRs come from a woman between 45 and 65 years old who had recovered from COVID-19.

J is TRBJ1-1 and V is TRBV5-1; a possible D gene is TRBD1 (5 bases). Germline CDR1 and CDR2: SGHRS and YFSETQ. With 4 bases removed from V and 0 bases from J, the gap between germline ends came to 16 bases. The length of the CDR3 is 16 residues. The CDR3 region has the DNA TGCGCCAGCAGCCCCCAAGCAGGGTTGGTGAACACTGAAGCTTTCTTT. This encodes CASSPQAGLVNTEAFF.

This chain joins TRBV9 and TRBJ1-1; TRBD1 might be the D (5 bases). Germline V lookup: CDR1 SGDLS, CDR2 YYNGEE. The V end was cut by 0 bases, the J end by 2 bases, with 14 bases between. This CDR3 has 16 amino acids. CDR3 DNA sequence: TGTGCCAGCAGCGTAGGAGGACACCAAATCAACACTGAAGCTTTCTTT. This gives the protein CASSVGGHQINTEAFF.

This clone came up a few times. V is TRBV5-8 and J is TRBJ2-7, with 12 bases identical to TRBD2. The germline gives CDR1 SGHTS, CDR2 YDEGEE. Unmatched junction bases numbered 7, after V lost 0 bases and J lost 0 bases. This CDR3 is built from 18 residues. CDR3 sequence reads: CASSLGFWTSGTSYEQYF. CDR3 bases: TGTGCCAGCAGCTTGGGGTTCTGGACTAGCGGGACCTCCTACGAGCAGTACTTC.

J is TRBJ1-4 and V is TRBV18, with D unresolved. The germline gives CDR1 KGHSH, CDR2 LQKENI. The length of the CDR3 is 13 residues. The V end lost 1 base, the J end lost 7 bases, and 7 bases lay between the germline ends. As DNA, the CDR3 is TGTGCCAGCTCACCACGCGGTACTGAAAAACTGTTTTTT. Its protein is CASSPRGTEKLFF.

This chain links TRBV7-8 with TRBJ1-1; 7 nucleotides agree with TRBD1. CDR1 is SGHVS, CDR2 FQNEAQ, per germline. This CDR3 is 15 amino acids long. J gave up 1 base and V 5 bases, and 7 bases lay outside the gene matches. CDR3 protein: CASSTTGAPNTEAFF. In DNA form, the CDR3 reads TGTGCCAGCAGCACAACAGGGGCCCCGAACACTGAAGCTTTCTTT.

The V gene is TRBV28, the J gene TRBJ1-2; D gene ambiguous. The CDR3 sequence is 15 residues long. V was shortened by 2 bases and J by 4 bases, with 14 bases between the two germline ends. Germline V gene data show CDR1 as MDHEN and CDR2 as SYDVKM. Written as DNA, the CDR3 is TGTGCCAGCAGTTTAACCGGGGTTGGTGGCTATGGCTACACCTTC. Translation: CASSLTGVGGYGYTF.

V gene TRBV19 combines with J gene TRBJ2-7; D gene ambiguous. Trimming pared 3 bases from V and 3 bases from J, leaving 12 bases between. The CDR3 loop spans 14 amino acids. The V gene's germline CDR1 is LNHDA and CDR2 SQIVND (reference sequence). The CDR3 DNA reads TGTGCCAGTAGTATGTCCCGCGGAGTCTACGAGCAGTACTTC. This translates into CASSMSRGVYEQYF.

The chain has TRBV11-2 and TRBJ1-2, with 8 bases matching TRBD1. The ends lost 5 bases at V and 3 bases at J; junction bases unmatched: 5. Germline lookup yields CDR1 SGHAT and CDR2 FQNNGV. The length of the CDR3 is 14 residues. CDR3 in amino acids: CASSPGGTDYGYTF. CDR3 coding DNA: TGTGCCAGCAGCCCAGGGGGCACAGACTATGGCTACACCTTC. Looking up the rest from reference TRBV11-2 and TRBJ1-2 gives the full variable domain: EAGVAQSPRYKIIEKRQSVAFWCNPISGHATLYWYQQILGQGPKLLIQFQNNGVVDDSQLPKDRFSAERLKGVDSTLKIQPAKLEDSAVYLCASSPGGTDYGYTFGSGTRLTVV.

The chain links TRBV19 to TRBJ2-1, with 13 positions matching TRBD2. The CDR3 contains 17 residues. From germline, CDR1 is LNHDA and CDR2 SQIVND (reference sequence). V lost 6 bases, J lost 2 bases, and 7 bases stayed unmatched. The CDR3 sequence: CASRPGLAGKTYNEQFF. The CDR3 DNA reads TGTGCCAGTAGGCCGGGACTAGCGGGAAAAACCTACAATGAGCAGTTCTTC.

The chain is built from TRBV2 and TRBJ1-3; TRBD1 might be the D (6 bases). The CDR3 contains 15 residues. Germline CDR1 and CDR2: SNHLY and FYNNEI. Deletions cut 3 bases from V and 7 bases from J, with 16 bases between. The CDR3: CASSEIRGFGNTIYF. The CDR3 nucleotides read TGTGCCAGCAGTGAGATCAGGGGATTTGGGAACACCATATATTTT.

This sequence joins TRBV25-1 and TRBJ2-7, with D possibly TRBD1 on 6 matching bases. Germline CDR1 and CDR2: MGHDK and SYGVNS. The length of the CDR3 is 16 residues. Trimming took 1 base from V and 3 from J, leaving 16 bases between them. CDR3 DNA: TGTGCCAGCAGTGAATCAGCCGCAGGGGTTAACTACGAGCAGTACTTC. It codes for CASSESAAGVNYEQYF.

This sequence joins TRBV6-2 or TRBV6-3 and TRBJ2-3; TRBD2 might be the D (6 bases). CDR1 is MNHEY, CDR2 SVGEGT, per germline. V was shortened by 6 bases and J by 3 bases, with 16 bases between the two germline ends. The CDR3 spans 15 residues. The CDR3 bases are TGTGCCAGCAGCCCTTTCGGGAGAGGTACAGATACGCAGTATTTT. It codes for CASSPFGRGTDTQYF.

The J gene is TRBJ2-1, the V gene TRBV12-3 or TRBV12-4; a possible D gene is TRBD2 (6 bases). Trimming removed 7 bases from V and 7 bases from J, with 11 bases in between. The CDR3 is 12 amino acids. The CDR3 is CASTDGRNEQFF. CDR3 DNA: TGTGCCAGCACCGATGGGAGGAATGAGCAGTTCTTC.

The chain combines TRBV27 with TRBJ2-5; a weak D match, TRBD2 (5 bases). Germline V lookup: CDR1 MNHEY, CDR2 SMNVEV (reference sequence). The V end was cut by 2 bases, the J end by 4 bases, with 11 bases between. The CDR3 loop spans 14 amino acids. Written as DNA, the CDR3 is TGTGCCAGCAGTTTAGTGGGAGTTAGAGAGACCCAGTACTTC. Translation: CASSLVGVRETQYF.